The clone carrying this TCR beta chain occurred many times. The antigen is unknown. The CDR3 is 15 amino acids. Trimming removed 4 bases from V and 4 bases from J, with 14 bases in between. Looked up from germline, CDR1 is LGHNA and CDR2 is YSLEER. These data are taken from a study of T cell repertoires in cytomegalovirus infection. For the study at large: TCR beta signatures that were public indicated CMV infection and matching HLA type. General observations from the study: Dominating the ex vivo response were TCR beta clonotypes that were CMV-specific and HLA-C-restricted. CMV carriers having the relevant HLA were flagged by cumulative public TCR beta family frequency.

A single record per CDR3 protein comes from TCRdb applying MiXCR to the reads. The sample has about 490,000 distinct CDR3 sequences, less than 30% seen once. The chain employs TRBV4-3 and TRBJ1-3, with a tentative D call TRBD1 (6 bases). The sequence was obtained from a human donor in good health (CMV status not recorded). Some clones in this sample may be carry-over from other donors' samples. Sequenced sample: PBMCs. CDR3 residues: CASSRGGGSGNTIYF. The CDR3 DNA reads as TGCGCCAGCAGCCGAGGAGGGGGATCCGGAAACACCATATATTTT.